This T cell receptor beta chain was captured in a study of response to subunit inactivated influenza vaccine. Whole-study results and caveats: Authors suggested that a seasonal influenza vaccination recruits few new T cells each time.

The CDR3 totals 16 residues. Germline CDR1 is SGHRS and CDR2 is YFSETQ. The junction had 7 bases not matched to a gene; V was cut back by 4 bases and J by 3 bases. In TCRdb, the RT-PCR reads were re-called with MiXCR into one record per CDR3 protein. The sample records 650,000 to 800,000 distinct CDR3 sequences, about 14% being singletons. Details on this clonotype: What it binds is unknown.

Here the sequenced sample was PBMCs from blood, taken around 15 days before vaccination. The clonotype originates from a man aged 50 or older who received an inactivated influenza vaccine. This chain uses TRBV5-1 with TRBJ2-1, with 10 nucleotides matching TRBD1. CDR3 amino acids: CASSAPRTGGYNEQFF. The CDR3 DNA reads as TGCGCCAGCAGCGCGCCCCGGACAGGGGGCTACAATGAGCAGTTCTTC.